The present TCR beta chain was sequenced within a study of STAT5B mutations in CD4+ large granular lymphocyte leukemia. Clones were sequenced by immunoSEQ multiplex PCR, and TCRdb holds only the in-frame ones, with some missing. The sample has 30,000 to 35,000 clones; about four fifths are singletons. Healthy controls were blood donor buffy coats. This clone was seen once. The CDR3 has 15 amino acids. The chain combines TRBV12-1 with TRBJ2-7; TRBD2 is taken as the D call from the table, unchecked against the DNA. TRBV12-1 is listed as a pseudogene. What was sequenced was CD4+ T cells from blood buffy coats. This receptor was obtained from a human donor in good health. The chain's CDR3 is CASPWTREGHYEQYF. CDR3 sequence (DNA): TGTGCCAGCCCCTGGACCCGGGAGGGCCATTACGAGCAGTACTTC.